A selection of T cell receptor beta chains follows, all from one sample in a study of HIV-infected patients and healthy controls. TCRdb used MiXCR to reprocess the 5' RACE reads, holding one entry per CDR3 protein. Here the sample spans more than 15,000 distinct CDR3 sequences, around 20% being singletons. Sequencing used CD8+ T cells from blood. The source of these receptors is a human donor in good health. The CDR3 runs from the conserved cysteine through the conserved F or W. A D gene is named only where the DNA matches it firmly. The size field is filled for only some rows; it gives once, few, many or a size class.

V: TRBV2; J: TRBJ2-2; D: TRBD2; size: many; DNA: TGTGCCAGCAGTGAAATCAGGGCTAGCGGGAGTAGGACCGGGGAGCTGTTTTTT; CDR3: CASSEIRASGSRTGELFF
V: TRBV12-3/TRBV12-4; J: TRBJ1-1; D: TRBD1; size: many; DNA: TGTGCCAGCAGTTTAATAGGCAGGGGGCTTTTGGCCACTGAAGCTTTCTTT; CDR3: CASSLIGRGLLATEAFF
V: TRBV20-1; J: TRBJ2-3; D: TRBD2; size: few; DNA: TGCAGTGCTAGAGATTTAATCGGACTAGCGGGAGTAGATACGCAGTATTTT; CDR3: CSARDLIGLAGVDTQYF
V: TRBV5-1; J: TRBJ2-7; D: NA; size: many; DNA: TGCGCCAGCAGCTTACTCCGGGACGGAGGCGAGCAGTACTTC; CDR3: CASSLLRDGGEQYF
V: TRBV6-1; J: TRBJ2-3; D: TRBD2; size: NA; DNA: TGTGCCAGCAACAAAGATAGCGGGAGCGCCCCCGATACGCAGTATTTT; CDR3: CASNKDSGSAPDTQYF
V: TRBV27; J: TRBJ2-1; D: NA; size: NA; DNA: TGTGCCAGCAGTTTCCGAGGACAGCACAATGAGCAGTTCTTC; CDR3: CASSFRGQHNEQFF
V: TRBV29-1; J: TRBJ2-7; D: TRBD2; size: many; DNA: TGCAGCGTTGAAGTGTTTCGTTCAGGGAGGGCCTACGAGCAGTACTTC; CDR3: CSVEVFRSGRAYEQYF
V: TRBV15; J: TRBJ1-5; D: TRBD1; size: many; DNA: TGTGCCACCAGCAACACAGGGGGGAATCAGCCCCAGCATTTT; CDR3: CATSNTGGNQPQHF
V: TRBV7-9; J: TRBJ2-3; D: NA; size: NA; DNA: TGTGCCAGCAGCTTAGGCGTAGGTGGAGTCTCGACTAGCACAGATACGCAGTATTTT; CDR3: CASSLGVGGVSTSTDTQYF
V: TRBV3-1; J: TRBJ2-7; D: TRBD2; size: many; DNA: TGTGCCAGCAGCCAAGCCCCCGGACTAGCCTACGAGCAGTACTTC; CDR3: CASSQAPGLAYEQYF
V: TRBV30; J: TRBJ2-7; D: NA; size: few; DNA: TGTGCCTCCCACTGGGACGGCTTATACGAGCAGTACTTC; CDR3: CASHWDGLYEQYF
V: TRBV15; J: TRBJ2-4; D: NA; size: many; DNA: TGTGCCACCAGCAGTACCCGGGACACACTAGCCAAAAACATTCAGTACTTC; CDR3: CATSSTRDTLAKNIQYF
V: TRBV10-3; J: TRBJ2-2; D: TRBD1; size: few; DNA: TGTGCCATCAGTGCCGGGACAGGGTCCACCGGGGAGCTGTTTTTT; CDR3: CAISAGTGSTGELFF
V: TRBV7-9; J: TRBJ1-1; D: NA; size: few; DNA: TGTGCCAGCACGGGGGGGAGGAGCGGGGAACACATGAACACTGAAGCTTTCTTT; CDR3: CASTGGRSGEHMNTEAFF
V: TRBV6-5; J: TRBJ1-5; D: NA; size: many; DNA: TGTGCCAGCAGTTACTCAGGAGGCAATCAGCCCCAGCATTTT; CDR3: CASSYSGGNQPQHF